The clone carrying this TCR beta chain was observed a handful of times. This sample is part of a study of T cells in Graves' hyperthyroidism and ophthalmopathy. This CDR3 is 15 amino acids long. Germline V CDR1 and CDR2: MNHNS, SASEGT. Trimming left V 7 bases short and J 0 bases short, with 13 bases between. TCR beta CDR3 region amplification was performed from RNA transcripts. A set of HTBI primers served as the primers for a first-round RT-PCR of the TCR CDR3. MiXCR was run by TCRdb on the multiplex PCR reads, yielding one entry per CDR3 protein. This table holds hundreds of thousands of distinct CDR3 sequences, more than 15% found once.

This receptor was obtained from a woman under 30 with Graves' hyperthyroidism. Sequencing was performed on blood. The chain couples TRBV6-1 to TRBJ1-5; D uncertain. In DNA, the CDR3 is TGTGCCAGCACCCCCGGTCCCGCTAGCAATCAGCCCCAGCATTTT. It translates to CASTPGPASNQPQHF.